Many counts were recorded for the clone carrying this T cell receptor beta chain. This sample is drawn from a study of PD-1 blockade in mismatch repair-deficient tumors. Trimming took 8 bases from V and 5 from J, leaving 13 bases between them. The V gene's germline CDR1 is MNHNS and CDR2 SASEGT. The CDR3 totals 13 residues. Data came from immunoSEQ multiplex PCR; TCRdb stores just in-frame clones and leaves some out. The data contain roughly 110,000 clones, 70% to 80% of them singletons. This chain connects TRBV6-1 to TRBJ1-5; D ambiguous. The material sequenced was peripheral blood, taken roughly 60 weeks after starting pembrolizumab. The sequence came from an adult with mismatch repair-deficient cancer. The CDR3 DNA reads as TGTGCCAGCTCTAGGGAGGTGGATCAGCCCCAGCATTTT. The encoded protein is CASSREVDQPQHF.